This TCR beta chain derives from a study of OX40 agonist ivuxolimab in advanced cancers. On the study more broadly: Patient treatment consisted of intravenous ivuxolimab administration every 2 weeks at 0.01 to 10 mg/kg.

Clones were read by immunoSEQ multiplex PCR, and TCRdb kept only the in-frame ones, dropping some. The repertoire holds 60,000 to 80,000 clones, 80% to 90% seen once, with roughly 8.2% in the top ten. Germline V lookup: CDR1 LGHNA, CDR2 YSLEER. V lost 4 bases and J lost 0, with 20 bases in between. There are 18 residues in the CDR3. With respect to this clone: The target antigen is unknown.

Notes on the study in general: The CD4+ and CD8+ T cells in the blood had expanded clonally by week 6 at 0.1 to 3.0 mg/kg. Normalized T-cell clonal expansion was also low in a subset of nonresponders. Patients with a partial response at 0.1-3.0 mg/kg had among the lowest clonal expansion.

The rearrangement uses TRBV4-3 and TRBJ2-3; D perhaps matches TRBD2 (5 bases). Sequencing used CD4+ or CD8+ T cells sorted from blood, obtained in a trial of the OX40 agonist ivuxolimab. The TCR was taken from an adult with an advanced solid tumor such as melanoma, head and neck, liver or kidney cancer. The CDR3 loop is CASSLSGVARTSTDTQYF. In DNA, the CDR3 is TGCGCCAGCAGCCTGAGCGGAGTAGCGAGAACTAGCACAGATACGCAGTATTTT.